Below are 4 T cell receptor beta chains sequenced from a single sample in a study of prognosis after radiotherapy for stage I lung cancer. Two-round multiplex PCR amplified TCR beta CDR3 from genomic DNA. It was primers specific to each TRBV and TRBJ gene that first-round PCR used. TCRdb analysed the multiplex PCR reads with MiXCR anew, one entry per CDR3 protein. The table includes more than 15,000 distinct CDR3 sequences, 17% detected once. Specimen: PBMCs, collected before or after stereotactic body radiation therapy (not recorded which). The receptors here all came from a donor aged 50 or older with non-small cell lung cancer.

This clonotype occurred once. A read error likely explains this, since a far larger clone differs by one base. The rearrangement uses TRBV5-6 and TRBJ2-1; D is ambiguous. V shed 4 bases and J shed 10 bases, with 12 bases lying between them. In germline, CDR1 is SGHDT, CDR2 YYEEEE. The CDR3 is 12 residues long. The CDR3: CASSVNFYEQFF. As DNA, the CDR3 is TGTGCCAGCAGCGTAAATTTCTACGAGCAGTTCTTC.

This clonotype has a count of ten or more. The CDR3 DNA reads as TGTGCCAGCAGTTACAGTCTAGCGGGTTTTCAAGAGACCCAGTACTTC. Protein: CASSYSLAGFQETQYF. The chain combines TRBV6-2 or TRBV6-3 with TRBJ2-5; 8 nucleotides line up with TRBD2. The CDR3 is 16 amino acids. Germline assignment: CDR1 MNHEY and CDR2 SVGEGT. Losses at the gene ends were 2 bases for V and 2 bases for J; bases not matched to a gene: 7.

Points on this clonotype: One base separates it from a far larger clone, so it is likely a read error. The chain recombines TRBV6-9 with TRBJ2-6; a possible D gene is TRBD1 (5 bases). The length of the CDR3 is 16 residues. Germline CDR1 MNHGY, CDR2 SVAAGI. The CDR3 DNA reads TGTGCCAGGAGTTACTCTGCAGGGATGGGGGCCAACGTCCTGACTTTC. Amino acid sequence: CARSYSAGMGANVLTF.

This clonotype came up many times. The chain joins TRBV9 to TRBJ1-5, with D possibly being TRBD1 (6 bases). Per germline, CDR1 SGDLS and CDR2 YYNGEE. This CDR3 has 15 amino acids. V was trimmed by 4 bases and J by 2 bases, leaving 13 bases between them. The CDR3 sequence is CASSPTGSGNQPQHF. The CDR3 coding sequence is TGTGCCAGCAGCCCAACAGGGTCGGGCAATCAGCCCCAGCATTTT.